The next 18 T cell receptor beta chains were all read from a single sample in a study of blood T cell repertoires in COVID-19. The assay was immunoSEQ multiplex PCR, and TCRdb's table has in-frame clones only and misses some. The sample has roughly 62,000 clones, around nine tenths seen once; the top ten hold nearly 7.5%. The sequencing input was peripheral blood. The receptors stem from a human donor with active COVID-19. The donor label of this sample is uncertain.

The V and J genes are TRBV28 and TRBJ2-7, with D possibly matching TRBD2 (5 bases). There are 17 residues in the CDR3. Germline CDR1 reads MDHEN; CDR2 reads SYDVKM. Trimming removed 5 bases from V and 4 bases from J, with 24 bases in between. The CDR3, as DNA: TGTGCCAGCAGTCCGCTCAGTCTAAGGGAGAAACCATACGAGCAGTACTTC. Translating it yields CASSPLSLREKPYEQYF.

The chain is built from TRBV10-3 and TRBJ2-2, with 8 bases matching TRBD1. V shed 9 bases, J shed 3 bases, and the junction held 9 bases outside the gene matches. This CDR3 has 15 amino acids. In germline, CDR1 is ENHRY, CDR2 SYGVKD. In DNA, the CDR3 is TGTGCCATTACGCCACAGGGGGGTCACACCGGGGAGCTGTTTTTT. Amino acid sequence: CAITPQGGHTGELFF.

J is TRBJ2-1 and V is TRBV28; TRBD1 matches 11 bases. CDR3 size: 19 residues. CDR1 and CDR2 from the germline V gene are MDHEN and SYDVKM. Germline trimming cut 3 bases from V and 7 bases from J; bases unmatched to any gene: 17. The CDR3 DNA follows: TGTGCCAGCAGTTTGGGGATAAGAGGAGGACAGGGGGCGAGAAATGAGCAGTTCTTC. The encoded protein is CASSLGIRGGQGARNEQFF.

CDR3 region: CAISEPWDNSYEQYF. The CDR3 bases are TGTGCCATCAGTGAGCCCTGGGACAACTCCTACGAGCAGTACTTC. The chain carries TRBV10-3 and TRBJ2-7, with a tentative D call TRBD1 (6 bases). Trimming took off 2 bases at V and 0 bases at J, with 11 bases between the two ends. The CDR3 spans 15 residues. The germline CDR1 and CDR2 sequences are ENHRY and SYGVKD.

The V and J genes are TRBV28 and TRBJ1-6, with 8 bases lining up with TRBD1. CDR3 length: 15 amino acids. Trimming cost V 5 bases and J 8 bases; bases outside gene matches: 8. Germline V gene lookup returns CDR1 MDHEN and CDR2 SYDVKM. The CDR3 is CASSTPGTGYSPLHF. In nucleotides, the CDR3 is TGTGCCAGCAGTACACCCGGGACAGGATATTCACCCCTCCACTTT.

The chain uses TRBV19 and TRBJ1-6; 8 nucleotides align to TRBD1. This CDR3 has 14 amino acids. V lost 4 bases to trimming and J lost 6 bases; unmatched junction nucleotides: 2. Germline values: CDR1 LNHDA, CDR2 SQIVND (reference sequence). The CDR3 region is CASSTGQGNSPLHF. In DNA, the CDR3 is TGTGCCAGTAGTACCGGACAGGGTAATTCACCCCTCCACTTT.

The chain is built from TRBV6-5 and TRBJ1-2, with no clear D. Germline CDR1 and CDR2: MNHEY and SVGAGI. With 2 bases removed from V and 2 bases from J, the gap between germline ends came to 9 bases. The CDR3 consists of 14 residues. Written as DNA, the CDR3 is TGTGCCAGCAGTTACCTAACGAGAAACTATGGCTACACCTTC. Translated, it gives CASSYLTRNYGYTF.

This chain joins TRBV24-1 and TRBJ2-2; 7 bases are a match to TRBD1. V shed 9 bases, J shed 5 bases, and the junction held 8 bases outside the gene matches. Per germline, CDR1 KGHDR and CDR2 SFDVKD. The CDR3 has 14 residues. CDR3 sequence (DNA): TGTGCCACCTTAATAAGGGGGCTTACCGGGGAGCTGTTTTTT. Its protein is CATLIRGLTGELFF.

This clone was counted only a few times. This CDR3 is CASSSTSGLRSGYTF. The CDR3 DNA is TGTGCCAGCAGCTCTACTAGTGGACTGAGATCCGGCTACACCTTC. The rearrangement joins TRBV5-8 to TRBJ1-2, with D hard to call. Trimming removed 3 bases at V and 8 bases at J, with 20 bases between. This CDR3 contains 15 residues. Germline lookup yields CDR1 SGHTS and CDR2 YDEGEE. Using reference TRBV5-8 and TRBJ1-2 for the parts outside the CDR3, the full variable domain is EAGVTQSPTHLIKTRGQQATLRCSPISGHTSVYWYQQALGLGLQFLLWYDEGEERNRGNFPPRFSGRQFPNYSSELNVNALELEDSALYLCASSSTSGLRSGYTFGSGTRLTVV.

The chain joins TRBV2 to TRBJ2-3, with 8 bases fitting TRBD1. CDR3 length: 15 amino acids. Per the germline V gene, CDR1 is SNHLY and CDR2 is FYNNEI. The J segment lost 1 base and the V segment lost 5 bases, leaving 5 bases of the junction unmatched. The CDR3 spells CASSSQGDRTDTQYF. The CDR3 DNA is TGTGCCAGCAGTTCACAGGGGGATCGCACAGATACGCAGTATTTT.

J is TRBJ2-5 and V is TRBV19; 10 nucleotides agree with TRBD1. CDR1 LNHDA and CDR2 SQIVND come from the germline V gene (reference sequence). The length of the CDR3 is 14 residues. V lost 7 bases to trimming and J lost 2 bases; unmatched junction nucleotides: 4. The CDR3 nucleotides are TGTGCCAGTAATAAGGGACAGGGGCAAGAGACCCAGTACTTC. This codes for CASNKGQGQETQYF.

The rearrangement uses TRBV10-1 and TRBJ1-5, with D unclear. The V gene lost 7 bases and the J gene lost 3 bases, with 13 bases spanning the gap. Germline assignment: CDR1 WNHNN and CDR2 SYGVQD (reference sequence). The CDR3 is 14 residues long. The CDR3 nucleotides read TGCGCCAGCAATGGCAGTACCTTCAATCAGCCCCAGCATTTT. Residues: CASNGSTFNQPQHF.

This chain links TRBV6-6 with TRBJ2-1; D is ambiguous. The CDR3 runs to 12 residues. Trimming took off 6 bases at V and 8 bases at J, with 11 bases between the two ends. In germline, CDR1 is MNHNY, CDR2 SVGAGI (reference sequence). The CDR3 coding sequence is TGTGCCAGCAGCCAAACGGTTTATGAGCAGTTCTTC. This encodes CASSQTVYEQFF.

This rearrangement joins TRBV3-1 (or the pseudogene TRBV3-2) to TRBJ1-1; D is ambiguous. The CDR3 consists of 14 residues. Trimming took 1 base from V and 1 from J, leaving 7 bases between them. Per germline, CDR1 LGHDT and CDR2 YNNKEL (reference sequence). CDR3 amino acids: CASSQVQENTEAFF. As DNA, the CDR3 is TGTGCCAGCAGCCAAGTCCAGGAGAACACTGAAGCTTTCTTT.

DNA for the CDR3: TGCGCCAGCAGCGACCCAGGGTCCTACGAGCAGTACTTC. This gives the protein CASSDPGSYEQYF. The chain joins TRBV5-1 to TRBJ2-7; possibly TRBD1 for D (5 bases). Germline V gene data show CDR1 as SGHRS and CDR2 as YFSETQ. This CDR3 is 13 amino acids long. V was shortened by 4 bases and J by 1 base, with 9 bases between the two germline ends.

The V call is TRBV10-3, the J call TRBJ2-7; the match to TRBD2 covers 8 bases. Losses at the gene ends were 5 bases for V and 0 bases for J; bases not matched to a gene: 3. Per the germline V gene, CDR1 is ENHRY and CDR2 is SYGVKD. The CDR3 sequence is 14 residues long. For the CDR3, the DNA is TGTGCCATCAGTAGACTAGCGAACTCCTACGAGCAGTACTTC. Its translation: CAISRLANSYEQYF.

This clone has a handful of counts. The V call is TRBV5-1, the J call TRBJ1-1, with D possibly being TRBD1 (5 bases). The CDR3 spans 13 residues. Trimming removed 4 bases at V and 11 bases at J, with 18 bases between. The V gene's germline CDR1 is SGHRS and CDR2 YFSETQ. This CDR3 reads CASSPRGLGAAFF. The CDR3 region has the DNA TGCGCCAGCAGCCCCCGGGGACTCGGCGCGGCTTTCTTT.

The rearrangement uses TRBV18 and TRBJ2-7, with a weak D call TRBD2 (6 bases). CDR1 and CDR2 from the germline V gene are KGHSH and LQKENI. The CDR3 runs to 14 residues. Deletions cut 3 bases from V and 2 bases from J, with 11 bases between. The CDR3 sequence is CASSPPGETYEQYF. CDR3 bases: TGTGCCAGCTCACCTCCGGGGGAAACCTACGAGCAGTACTTC. Filled out from reference TRBV18 and TRBJ2-7, the complete variable domain reads NAGVMQNPRHLVRRRGQEARLRCSPMKGHSHVYWYRQLPEEGLKFMVYLQKENIIDESGMPKERFSAEFPKEGPSILRIQQVVRGDSAAYFCASSPPGETYEQYFGPGTRLTVT.